The rows below give T cell receptor beta chains drawn from one sample of a study of T cells after yellow fever vaccination. TCRdb independently ran MiXCR on the 5' RACE reads; one entry per CDR3 protein. Among approximately 550,000 distinct CDR3 sequences listed, over 15% were seen once. Sequencing was performed on PBMCs, taken 15 days after the yellow fever booster vaccination. The source is a man aged 25 to 45 who received the YFV17D yellow fever vaccine. The CDR3 runs from the conserved cysteine through the conserved F or W. A D gene is named only where the DNA matches it firmly. Rows give clone size only sometimes, using once, few, many, or a class for an expanded clone.

cdr3_length | j_call | d_call | v_call | clone_size | cdr3_aa | cdr3_nt
13 | TRBJ2-7 | - | TRBV20-1 | few | CSARPGRGYEQYF | TGCAGTGCTAGACCGGGTAGGGGGTACGAGCAGTACTTC
14 | TRBJ2-3 | TRBD2 | TRBV20-1 | - | CSVQSGTTGDTQYF | TGCAGTGTCCAAAGCGGGACCACCGGAGATACGCAGTATTTT
14 | TRBJ2-3 | - | TRBV5-1 | few | CASSLLANLDTQYF | TGCGCCAGCAGCTTGCTAGCGAACTTGGATACGCAGTATTTT
15 | TRBJ2-7 | TRBD1 | TRBV7-9 | - | CASSADRALSYEQYF | TGTGCCAGCAGCGCGGACAGGGCCCTCTCCTACGAGCAGTACTTC
13 | TRBJ2-5 | - | TRBV7-2 | - | CASSLTKQETQYF | TGTGCCAGCAGCTTAACTAAGCAAGAGACCCAGTACTTC
19 | TRBJ2-1 | - | TRBV20-1 | - | CSARVTDSERGSFYNEQFF | TGCAGTGCTAGGGTTACGGACTCTGAAAGGGGGAGTTTTTACAATGAGCAGTTCTTC
14 | TRBJ2-1 | - | TRBV20-1 | - | CSARSQLARNEQFF | TGCAGTGCTAGATCCCAACTAGCTCGAAATGAGCAGTTCTTC
14 | TRBJ2-7 | - | TRBV12-3/TRBV12-4 | few | CASSSERILYEQYF | TGTGCCAGCAGTTCGGAGCGGATACTGTACGAGCAGTACTTC
13 | TRBJ1-2 | - | TRBV5-6 | - | CASSSPGPWGYTF | TGTGCCAGCAGCTCCCCGGGGCCTTGGGGCTACACCTTC
14 | TRBJ2-7 | - | TRBV20-1 | - | CSARDRVALYEQYF | TGCAGTGCTAGAGACAGGGTGGCCCTCTACGAGCAGTACTTC
14 | TRBJ2-1 | TRBD2 | TRBV20-1 | few | CSARRLAATNEQFF | TGCAGTGCTAGGAGGCTAGCGGCGACCAATGAGCAGTTCTTC
12 | TRBJ2-7 | - | TRBV20-1 | - | CSAGRATREQYF | TGCAGTGCTGGAAGAGCTACCCGAGAGCAGTACTTC
15 | TRBJ2-6 | - | TRBV28 | - | CASRSQGSGANVLTF | TGTGCCAGCAGATCTCAGGGGTCAGGGGCCAACGTCCTGACTTTC
18 | TRBJ2-3 | TRBD2 | TRBV5-5 | - | CASSFGPHTSGITDTQYF | TGTGCCAGCAGCTTCGGACCTCACACTAGCGGGATCACAGATACGCAGTATTTT
15 | TRBJ1-4 | - | TRBV6-5 | few | CASSYSTAGKEKLFF | TGTGCCAGCAGTTACTCGACCGCAGGGAAAGAAAAACTGTTTTTT
14 | TRBJ2-1 | TRBD1 | TRBV7-2 | few | CASSSRTGSDEQFF | TGTGCCAGCAGCTCGAGGACAGGTAGCGATGAGCAGTTCTTC
13 | TRBJ2-7 | - | TRBV7-2 | few | CASSPRISYEQYF | TGTGCCAGCAGCCCGCGAATTTCCTACGAGCAGTACTTC
16 | TRBJ2-1 | TRBD2 | TRBV6-2/TRBV6-3 | - | CASSYSGLQTYNEQFF | TGTGCCAGCAGTTACTCGGGACTACAGACCTACAATGAGCAGTTCTTC
15 | TRBJ1-2 | - | TRBV27 | few | CASSSRPNSRGGYTF | TGTGCCAGCAGTTCTCGGCCTAATTCGAGGGGTGGCTACACCTTC
15 | TRBJ2-2 | - | TRBV5-4 | - | CASSLGGENTGELFF | TGTGCCAGCAGCTTAGGTGGAGAGAACACCGGGGAGCTGTTTTTT
16 | TRBJ2-5 | - | TRBV6-2/TRBV6-3 | - | CASSYPFGPKGETQYF | TGTGCCAGCAGTTACCCCTTCGGACCGAAGGGGGAGACCCAGTACTTC
16 | TRBJ1-1 | - | TRBV15 | - | CATSRDKLATNTEAFF | TGTGCCACCAGCAGAGATAAATTGGCGACGAACACTGAAGCTTTCTTT
14 | TRBJ2-5 | - | TRBV7-2 | few | CASSPGRHQETQYF | TGTGCCAGCAGTCCGGGACGGCATCAAGAGACCCAGTACTTC
14 | TRBJ2-1 | - | TRBV7-2 | - | CASSLAVSTNEQFF | TGTGCCAGCAGCTTAGCGGTCTCAACAAATGAGCAGTTCTTC
17 | TRBJ2-7 | - | TRBV10-3 | - | CAISERKADSLRYEQYF | TGTGCCATCAGTGAGCGGAAGGCTGACAGTTTACGCTACGAGCAGTACTTC
13 | TRBJ2-1 | - | TRBV29-1 | few | CSVGSISYNEQFF | TGCAGCGTTGGGAGTATTTCCTACAATGAGCAGTTCTTC
15 | TRBJ2-5 | TRBD2 | TRBV6-2/TRBV6-3 | few | CASKPSGRTLGTQYF | TGTGCCAGTAAACCTAGCGGGAGGACGTTGGGGACCCAGTACTTC
14 | TRBJ2-5 | - | TRBV2 | few | CASSEGTTRGTQYF | TGTGCCAGCAGTGAAGGGACCACACGGGGGACCCAGTACTTC
15 | TRBJ2-7 | - | TRBV27 | - | CASSFLPQGAYEQYF | TGTGCCAGCAGTTTCCTCCCCCAGGGAGCCTACGAGCAGTACTTC
20 | TRBJ2-6 | - | TRBV5-1 | few | CASSLLPGGGSNSGANVLTF | TGCGCCAGCAGCCTCCTCCCAGGGGGCGGGAGCAACTCTGGGGCCAACGTCCTGACTTTC
16 | TRBJ2-5 | - | TRBV30 | - | CAWNNAGQPQRETQYF | TGTGCCTGGAACAATGCGGGTCAACCCCAGCGGGAGACCCAGTACTTC